These 11 T cell receptor beta chains were all obtained from the same sample, sequenced in a study of CD8 T cells in ankylosing spondylitis. The study, taken as a whole, reports: What seemed typical of ankylosing spondylitis blood was a TCR beta motif built from several highly homologous variants.

No antigen has been identified for these receptors. One entry per CDR3 protein results from TCRdb running MiXCR on the 5' RACE reads. The sample includes about 700,000 distinct CDR3 sequences, 15% to 20% of them seen just once. What was sequenced was blood, either unsorted or a sorted T cell fraction (not recorded which). These receptors all come from a male donor with ankylosing spondylitis.

This chain joins TRBV4-3 and TRBJ2-2, with 14 positions matching TRBD2. Per the germline V gene, CDR1 is LGHNA and CDR2 is YSLEER. This CDR3 has 18 residues. Trimming took 3 bases from V and 2 from J; bases not matched to a gene: 5. The CDR3 nucleotides are TGCGCCAGCAGCCACGCCGGACTAGCGGGGGGAAACACCGGGGAGCTGTTTTTT. It encodes CASSHAGLAGGNTGELFF.

J is TRBJ1-4 and V is TRBV28; D possibly corresponds to TRBD1 (5 bases). Germline CDR1 is MDHEN and CDR2 is SYDVKM. The CDR3 loop spans 13 amino acids. V was cut by 10 bases and J by 7 bases, with 16 bases left in between. The CDR3 protein is CAIGSGGGEKLFF. Written as DNA, the CDR3 is TGTGCCATTGGTTCGGGGGGTGGTGAAAAACTGTTTTTT.

The chain employs TRBV19 and TRBJ1-2; 9 bases line up with TRBD1. Germline V gene data show CDR1 as LNHDA and CDR2 as SQIVND (reference sequence). After removal of 3 bases from V and 4 bases from J, the junction contained 6 bases not matched to a gene. The CDR3 has 15 amino acids. This CDR3 is CASSILQTGGYGYTF. CDR3 bases: TGTGCCAGTAGTATTCTCCAGACAGGGGGCTATGGCTACACCTTC.

This clonotype was recorded a few times. The chain recombines TRBV20-1 with TRBJ2-1, with D perhaps given as TRBD1 or TRBD2 (5 bases each). V was pared by 6 bases and J by 15 bases, with 21 bases between. The length of the CDR3 is 12 residues. Per germline, CDR1 DFQATT and CDR2 SNEGSKA (reference sequence). The CDR3: CSAPDGALPRFF. DNA for the CDR3: TGCAGTGCCCCGGACGGGGCCCTACCCCGGTTCTTC.

This clonotype was found a few times. V and J are TRBV12-3 or TRBV12-4 and TRBJ2-3; 9 nucleotides agree with TRBD2. This CDR3 spans 17 amino acids. With 6 bases clipped from V and 2 bases from J, the junction kept 12 bases outside the gene matches. Here the CDR3 reads CASRPILAGDLTDTQYF. The CDR3 nucleotides are TGTGCCAGCAGACCTATACTAGCGGGTGACCTCACAGATACGCAGTATTTT.

The rearrangement links TRBV20-1 to TRBJ2-5; TRBD2 aligns across 10 bases. V was pared by 1 base and J by 2 bases, with 7 bases of the junction left unmatched. The CDR3 extends over 16 amino acids. Per germline, CDR1 DFQATT and CDR2 SNEGSKA (reference sequence). This CDR3 is CSARVTSGAGQETQYF. The CDR3 DNA follows: TGCAGTGCTAGAGTTACTAGCGGGGCGGGGCAAGAGACCCAGTACTTC.

This clonotype was seen more than once but under ten times. The chain is built from TRBV9 and TRBJ2-5; 14 nucleotides line up with TRBD2. J lost 5 bases, V lost 3 bases, and 6 bases had no gene match. Germline V gene data show CDR1 as SGDLS and CDR2 as YYNGEE. The CDR3 runs to 16 residues. CDR3 protein: CASSAGLAGAQETQYF. CDR3 coding DNA: TGTGCCAGCAGCGCGGGACTAGCGGGAGCGCAGGAGACCCAGTACTTC.

This clonotype has just a few counts. V and J are TRBV21-1 and TRBJ2-5; the table calls TRBD2, which could not be checked here. TRBV21-1 is a pseudogene locus. This CDR3 comprises 15 residues. CDR3 bases: TGTGCCAGCAGCAACAGGCGGGGGGCCATAGAGACCCAGTACTTC. Protein: CASSNRRGAIETQYF.

The chain recombines TRBV20-1 with TRBJ1-1; no reliable D call. The germline CDR1 and CDR2 sequences are DFQATT and SNEGSKA (reference sequence). CDR3 length: 11 amino acids. This chain's CDR3 is CSCRRNTEAFF. DNA for the CDR3: TGCAGCTGTCGGAGGAACACTGAAGCTTTCTTT.

This clonotype was counted between two and nine times. This sequence joins TRBV30 and TRBJ2-1; 10 bases are a match to TRBD2. Looked up from germline, CDR1 is GTSNPN and CDR2 is SVGIG (reference sequence). Trimming removed 8 bases from V and 9 bases from J; junction bases left unmatched: 16. This CDR3 region has 15 residues. For the CDR3, the DNA is TGTGCCCAACCCCAGGGGCTAGCGGGAGACGGTGAGCAGTTCTTC. Amino acid sequence: CAQPQGLAGDGEQFF.

The chain couples TRBV20-1 to TRBJ1-6; 7 bases are a match to TRBD1. Germline CDR1 reads DFQATT; CDR2 reads SNEGSKA (reference sequence). The CDR3 consists of 16 residues. V was clipped by 6 bases and J by 5 bases; unmatched bases: 13. CDR3 sequence (DNA): TGCAGTGCCAAACCATGGGACAGTCCAGATAATTCACCCCTCCACTTT. Translated, it gives CSAKPWDSPDNSPLHF.